This T cell receptor beta chain stems from a study of T cells after yellow fever vaccination. Study-wide results and limits: Post-booster reappearance was seen for most primary-vaccination clones (roughly 97% CD4, 85% to 90% CD8).

J was trimmed by 4 bases and V by 5 bases; bases with no gene match: 7. This CDR3 has 14 amino acids. The V gene's germline CDR1 is LNHNV and CDR2 YYDKDF (reference sequence). As for this clonotype: Its antigen is not known.

It was through 5'RACE template switching that TCR cDNA was made, with a universal primer site and UMIs added. TCRdb re-derived calls from the 5' RACE reads in MiXCR, one entry per CDR3 protein. The sample comprises 450,000 to 550,000 distinct CDR3 sequences, 21% of which are singletons, and around 16% rests with the top ten. The material was PBMCs, obtained roughly 20 days after the first yellow fever vaccination. The clonotype originates from a man between 18 and 35 years old who received the YFV17D yellow fever vaccine. This chain connects TRBV15 to TRBJ1-2; TRBD1 matches 7 bases. The CDR3 bases are TGTGCCACCAGCGGCTGGGACAGTGTCTATGGCTACACCTTC. This encodes CATSGWDSVYGYTF. Looking up the rest from reference TRBV15 and TRBJ1-2 gives the full variable domain: DAMVIQNPRYQVTQFGKPVTLSCSQTLNHNVMYWYQQKSSQAPKLLFHYYDKDFNNEADTPDNFQSRRPNTSFCFLDIRSPGLGDTAMYLCATSGWDSVYGYTFGSGTRLTVV.